One and the same sample provided the 8 T cell receptor beta chains below, sequenced in a study of blood T cell repertoires in COVID-19. The table came from immunoSEQ multiplex PCR; TCRdb's copy has only in-frame clones and leaves some out. The sample records 250,000 or so clones, about four fifths being singletons. Sequenced sample: peripheral blood. Every receptor here comes from a woman in her 70s with acute or convalescent COVID-19.

The chain carries TRBV3-1 (or the pseudogene TRBV3-2) and TRBJ1-1; D remains unclear. The germline V gene has CDR1 LGHDT and CDR2 YNNKEL (reference sequence). The CDR3 is 15 amino acids. Trimming took off 1 base at V and 1 base at J, with 10 bases between the two ends. The CDR3 loop reads CASSQARLENTEAFF. For the CDR3, the DNA is TGTGCCAGCAGCCAAGCCCGACTGGAGAACACTGAAGCTTTCTTT.

This chain uses TRBV9 with TRBJ1-2, with D possibly being TRBD1 (6 bases). Per germline, CDR1 SGDLS and CDR2 YYNGEE. With 4 bases removed from V and 3 bases from J, the gap between germline ends came to 16 bases. CDR3 length equals 15 residues. The CDR3 loop reads CASSPGQRDYYGYTF. The DNA for the CDR3 is TGTGCCAGCAGCCCAGGACAGCGGGACTACTATGGCTACACCTTC.

The chain links TRBV15 to TRBJ1-2; D is possibly TRBD1 (6 bases). This CDR3 is 15 amino acids long. The germline V and J ends were trimmed by 1 base and 2 bases, with 11 bases remaining between them. Germline V gene data show CDR1 as LNHNV and CDR2 as YYDKDF (reference sequence). The CDR3 reads CATSRGGQTNYGYTF. Here the CDR3 DNA reads TGTGCCACCAGCAGAGGAGGACAGACCAACTATGGCTACACCTTC.

This chain connects TRBV7-6 to TRBJ1-5; 8 bases map to TRBD1. The V and J ends lost 2 bases and 4 bases, in that order; junction bases with no gene match: 4. This CDR3 comprises 15 residues. CDR1 is SGHVS and CDR2 is FNYEAQ in the germline V gene. The CDR3 region has the DNA TGTGCCAGCAGCTTAACCACAGGGGGAAATCAGCCCCAGCATTTT. Encoded protein: CASSLTTGGNQPQHF. Using reference TRBV7-6 and TRBJ1-5 for the parts outside the CDR3, the full variable domain is GAGVSQSPRYKVTKRGQDVALRCDPISGHVSLYWYRQALGQGPEFLTYFNYEAQQDKSGLPNDRFSAERPEGSISTLTIQRTEQRDSAMYRCASSLTTGGNQPQHFGDGTRLSIL.

The chain couples TRBV19 to TRBJ1-6, with 11 bases lining up with TRBD1. Per the germline V gene, CDR1 is LNHDA and CDR2 is SQIVND (reference sequence). The length of the CDR3 is 15 residues. Trimming cost V 3 bases and J 10 bases; bases outside gene matches: 5. CDR3 bases: TGTGCCAGTAGTATTATGGGACAGGGGGGCTCACCCCTCCACTTT. Its translation is CASSIMGQGGSPLHF.

This clone was counted only a few times. The chain carries TRBV4-1 and TRBJ2-5, with D uncertain. The ends were cut back, 1 base at V and 7 bases at J, with 13 bases in the middle. This CDR3 comprises 14 residues. Germline V CDR1 and CDR2: MGHRA, YSYEKL. The CDR3 DNA follows: TGCGCCAGCAGCCAAGCCGAGTCAGGTCGGACCCAGTACTTC. It encodes CASSQAESGRTQYF.

This chain links TRBV5-1 with TRBJ1-5; D ambiguous. CDR1 is SGHRS, CDR2 YFSETQ, per germline. The CDR3 is 13 residues long. V gave up 2 bases and J gave up 4 bases, with 7 bases separating them. In DNA form, the CDR3 reads TGCGCCAGCAGCTTAGACGGGAATCAGCCCCAGCATTTT. Protein product: CASSLDGNQPQHF.

CDR3 in DNA: TGTGCTAGTGGTTTGGTACCAACCGTTGGGGGGGATAATTCACCCCTCCACTTT. Its translation is CASGLVPTVGGDNSPLHF. This sequence joins TRBV12-5 and TRBJ1-6; the D gene is possibly TRBD1 (5 bases). Trimming cost V 0 bases and J 5 bases, with 17 bases left between them. The CDR3 length is 18 residues. The germline CDR1 and CDR2 sequences are LGHNT and FRNRAP. Looking up the rest from reference TRBV12-5 and TRBJ1-6 gives the full variable domain: DARVTQTPRHKVTEMGQEVTMRCQPILGHNTVFWYRQTMMQGLELLAYFRNRAPLDDSGMPKDRFSAEMPDATLATLKIQPSEPRDSAVYFCASGLVPTVGGDNSPLHFGNGTRLTVT.